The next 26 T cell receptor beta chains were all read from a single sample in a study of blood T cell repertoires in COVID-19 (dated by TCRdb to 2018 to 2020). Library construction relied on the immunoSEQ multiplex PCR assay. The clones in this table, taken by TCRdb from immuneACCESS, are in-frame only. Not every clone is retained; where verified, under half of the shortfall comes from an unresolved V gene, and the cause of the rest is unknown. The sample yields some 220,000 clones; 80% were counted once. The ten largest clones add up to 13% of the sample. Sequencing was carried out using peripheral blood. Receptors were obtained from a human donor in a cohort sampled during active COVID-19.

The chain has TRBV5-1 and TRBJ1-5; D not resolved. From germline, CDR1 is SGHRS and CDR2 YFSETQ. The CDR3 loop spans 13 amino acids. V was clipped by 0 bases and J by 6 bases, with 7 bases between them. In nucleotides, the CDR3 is TGCGCCAGCAGCTTGGGGGGAGGTCAGCCCCAGCATTTT. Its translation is CASSLGGGQPQHF. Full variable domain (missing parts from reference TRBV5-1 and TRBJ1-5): KAGVTQTPRYLIKTRGQQVTLSCSPISGHRSVSWYQQTPGQGLQFLFEYFSETQRNKGNFPGRFSGRQFSNSRSEMNVSTLELGDSALYLCASSLGGGQPQHFGDGTRLSIL.

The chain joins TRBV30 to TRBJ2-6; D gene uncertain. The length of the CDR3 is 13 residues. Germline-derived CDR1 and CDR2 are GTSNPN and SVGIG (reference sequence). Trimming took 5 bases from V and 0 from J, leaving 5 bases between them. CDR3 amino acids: CAWDTSGANVLTF. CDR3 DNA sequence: TGTGCCTGGGACACCTCTGGGGCCAACGTCCTGACTTTC.

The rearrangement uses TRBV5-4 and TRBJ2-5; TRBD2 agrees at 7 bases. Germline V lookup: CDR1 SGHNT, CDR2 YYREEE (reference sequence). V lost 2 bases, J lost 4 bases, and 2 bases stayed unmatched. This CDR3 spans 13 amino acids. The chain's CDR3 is CASSLVAGETQYF. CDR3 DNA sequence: TGTGCCAGCAGCTTAGTAGCGGGAGAGACCCAGTACTTC. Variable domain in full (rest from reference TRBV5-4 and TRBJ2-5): ETGVTQSPTHLIKTRGQQVTLRCSSQSGHNTVSWYQQALGQGPQFIFQYYREEENGRGNFPPRFSGLQFPNYSSELNVNALELDDSALYLCASSLVAGETQYFGPGTRLLVL.

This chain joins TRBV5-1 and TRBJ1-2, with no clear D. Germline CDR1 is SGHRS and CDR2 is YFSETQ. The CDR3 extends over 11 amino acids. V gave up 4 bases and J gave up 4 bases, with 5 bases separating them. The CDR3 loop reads CASSNFYGYTF. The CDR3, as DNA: TGCGCCAGCAGCAACTTCTATGGCTACACCTTC.

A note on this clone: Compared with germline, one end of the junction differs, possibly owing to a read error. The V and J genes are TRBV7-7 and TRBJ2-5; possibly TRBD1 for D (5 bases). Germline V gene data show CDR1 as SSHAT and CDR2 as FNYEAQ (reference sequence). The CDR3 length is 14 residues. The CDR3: CASSSAGQQETQYF. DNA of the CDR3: TGTGCTAGCAGCTCGGCCGGACAACAAGAGACCCAGTACTTC.

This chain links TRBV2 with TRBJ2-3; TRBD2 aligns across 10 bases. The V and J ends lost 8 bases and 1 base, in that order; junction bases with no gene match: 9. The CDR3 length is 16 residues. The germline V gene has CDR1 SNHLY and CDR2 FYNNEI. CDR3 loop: CASEGLAGAGTDTQYF. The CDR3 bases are TGTGCCAGCGAAGGCCTAGCGGGGGCCGGCACAGATACGCAGTATTTT.

The CDR3 DNA follows: TGTGCCAGCAGTACAAGGTTGGGACAGCCTAACTATGGCTACACCTTC. Amino acids: CASSTRLGQPNYGYTF. V and J are TRBV27 and TRBJ1-2; 7 bases match TRBD1. Germline lookup yields CDR1 MNHEY and CDR2 SMNVEV (reference sequence). After removal of 5 bases from V and 0 bases from J, the junction contained 9 bases not matched to a gene. This CDR3 has 16 amino acids.

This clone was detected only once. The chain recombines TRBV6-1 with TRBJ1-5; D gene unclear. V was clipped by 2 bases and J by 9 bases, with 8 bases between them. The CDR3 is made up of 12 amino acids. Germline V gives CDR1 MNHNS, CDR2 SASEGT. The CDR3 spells CASSELRGPQHF. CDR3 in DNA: TGTGCCAGCAGTGAACTAAGAGGGCCCCAGCATTTT.

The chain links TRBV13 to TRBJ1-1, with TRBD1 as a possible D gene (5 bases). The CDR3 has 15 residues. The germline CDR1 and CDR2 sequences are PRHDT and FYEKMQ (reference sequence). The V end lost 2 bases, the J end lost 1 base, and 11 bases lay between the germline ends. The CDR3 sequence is CASSLIPDTNTEAFF. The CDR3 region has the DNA TGTGCCAGCAGCTTAATTCCGGACACGAACACTGAAGCTTTCTTT.

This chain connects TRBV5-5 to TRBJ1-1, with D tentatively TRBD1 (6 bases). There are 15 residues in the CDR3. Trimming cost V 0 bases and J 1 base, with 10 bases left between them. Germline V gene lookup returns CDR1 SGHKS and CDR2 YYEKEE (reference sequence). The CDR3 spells CASSLEPTGNTEAFF. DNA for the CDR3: TGTGCCAGCAGCTTGGAACCGACAGGGAACACTGAAGCTTTCTTT.

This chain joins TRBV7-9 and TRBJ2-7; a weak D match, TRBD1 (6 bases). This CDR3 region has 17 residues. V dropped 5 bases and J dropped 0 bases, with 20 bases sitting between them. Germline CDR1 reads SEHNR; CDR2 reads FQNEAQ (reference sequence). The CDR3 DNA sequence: TGTGCCAGCAGCCCCCTACCAGGAGCGGACAGCTCCTACGAGCAGTACTTC. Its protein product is CASSPLPGADSSYEQYF.

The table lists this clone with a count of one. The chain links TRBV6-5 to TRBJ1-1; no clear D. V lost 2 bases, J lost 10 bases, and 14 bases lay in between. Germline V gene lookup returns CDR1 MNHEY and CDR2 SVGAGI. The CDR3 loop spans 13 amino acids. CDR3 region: CASSYGLRSVAFF. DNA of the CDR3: TGTGCCAGCAGTTACGGACTGCGGTCCGTAGCTTTCTTT.

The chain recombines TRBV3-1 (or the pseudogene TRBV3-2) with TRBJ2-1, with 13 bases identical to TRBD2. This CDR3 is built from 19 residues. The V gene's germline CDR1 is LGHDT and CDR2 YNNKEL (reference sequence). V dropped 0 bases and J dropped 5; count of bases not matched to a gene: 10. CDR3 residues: CASSQDPVTSGGPDNEQFF. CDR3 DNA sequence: TGTGCCAGCAGCCAAGATCCGGTGACTAGCGGGGGGCCAGACAATGAGCAGTTCTTC.

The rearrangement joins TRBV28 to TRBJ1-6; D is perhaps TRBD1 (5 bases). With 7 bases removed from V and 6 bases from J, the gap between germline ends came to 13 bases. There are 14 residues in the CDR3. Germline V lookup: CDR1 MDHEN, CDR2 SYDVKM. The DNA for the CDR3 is TGTGCCAGCAACCAGGGCGTCGGTAATTCACCCCTCCACTTT. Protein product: CASNQGVGNSPLHF.

This chain's CDR3 is CASSPSGGSFDYGYTF. The CDR3 nucleotides read TGTGCCAGCAGCCCCAGCGGGGGCTCCTTTGACTATGGCTACACCTTC. This chain uses TRBV3-1 (or the pseudogene TRBV3-2) with TRBJ1-2; D might be TRBD1 (6 bases). Germline-derived CDR1 and CDR2 are LGHDT and YNNKEL (reference sequence). CDR3 length: 16 residues. V was trimmed by 4 bases and J by 3 bases, leaving 18 bases between them.

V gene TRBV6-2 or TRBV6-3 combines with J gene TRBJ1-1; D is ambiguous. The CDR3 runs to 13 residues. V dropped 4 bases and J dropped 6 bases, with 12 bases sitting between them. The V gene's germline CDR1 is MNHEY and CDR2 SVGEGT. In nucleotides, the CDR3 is TGTGCCAGCAGTTTAGAACCCTGGTCTGAAGCTTTCTTT. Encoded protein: CASSLEPWSEAFF.

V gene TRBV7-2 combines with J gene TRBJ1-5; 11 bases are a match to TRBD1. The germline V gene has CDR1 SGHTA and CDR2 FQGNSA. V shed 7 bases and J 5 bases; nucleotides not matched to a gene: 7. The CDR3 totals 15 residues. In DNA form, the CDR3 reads TGTGCCAGCACACGGCGGACAGGGGGCTATCAGCCCCAGCATTTT. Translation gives CASTRRTGGYQPQHF.

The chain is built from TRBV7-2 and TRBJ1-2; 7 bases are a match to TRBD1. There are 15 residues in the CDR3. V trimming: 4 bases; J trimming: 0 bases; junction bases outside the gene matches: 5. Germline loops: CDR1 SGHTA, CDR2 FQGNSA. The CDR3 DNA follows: TGTGCCAGCAGCTCCCGACAGGGAGCTAACTATGGCTACACCTTC. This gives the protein CASSSRQGANYGYTF.

CDR3 sequence reads: CASSMTSTGELFF. The CDR3 DNA reads TGTGCCAGCAGCATGACTAGCACCGGGGAGCTGTTTTTT. The V gene is TRBV13, the J gene TRBJ2-2; D may be TRBD2 (6 bases). Germline V lookup: CDR1 PRHDT, CDR2 FYEKMQ (reference sequence). V was trimmed by 5 bases and J by 4 bases, leaving 8 bases between them. This CDR3 has 13 residues.

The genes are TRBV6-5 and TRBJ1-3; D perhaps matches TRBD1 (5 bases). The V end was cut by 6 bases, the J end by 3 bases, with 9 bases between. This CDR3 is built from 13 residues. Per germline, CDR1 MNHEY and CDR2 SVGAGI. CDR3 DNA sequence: TGTGCCAGCAGCGACAGTTATGGAAACACCATATATTTT. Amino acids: CASSDSYGNTIYF.

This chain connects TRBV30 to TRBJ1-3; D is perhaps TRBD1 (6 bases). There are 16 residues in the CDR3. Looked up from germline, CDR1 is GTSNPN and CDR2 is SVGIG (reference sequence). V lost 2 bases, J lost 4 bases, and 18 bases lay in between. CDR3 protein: CAWSSTTGLSGNTIYF. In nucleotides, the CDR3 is TGTGCCTGGAGTTCCACCACAGGGTTAAGCGGAAACACCATATATTTT. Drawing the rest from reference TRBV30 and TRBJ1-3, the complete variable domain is SQTIHQWPATLVQPVGSPLSLECTVEGTSNPNLYWYRQAAGRGLQLLFYSVGIGQISSEVPQNLSASRPQDRQFILSSKKLLLSDSGFYLCAWSSTTGLSGNTIYFGEGSWLTVV.

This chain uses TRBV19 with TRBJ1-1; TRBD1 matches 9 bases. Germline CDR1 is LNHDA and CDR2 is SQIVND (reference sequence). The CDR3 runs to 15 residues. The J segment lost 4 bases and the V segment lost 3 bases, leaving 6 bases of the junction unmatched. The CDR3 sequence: CASSMGYRGPTEAFF. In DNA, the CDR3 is TGTGCCAGTAGTATGGGATACAGGGGGCCCACTGAAGCTTTCTTT.

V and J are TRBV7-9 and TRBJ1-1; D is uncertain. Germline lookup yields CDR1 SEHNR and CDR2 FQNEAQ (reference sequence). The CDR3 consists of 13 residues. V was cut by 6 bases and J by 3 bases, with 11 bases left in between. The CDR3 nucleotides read TGTGCCAGCAGTTGGAGAGGAGACACTGAAGCTTTCTTT. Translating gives CASSWRGDTEAFF.

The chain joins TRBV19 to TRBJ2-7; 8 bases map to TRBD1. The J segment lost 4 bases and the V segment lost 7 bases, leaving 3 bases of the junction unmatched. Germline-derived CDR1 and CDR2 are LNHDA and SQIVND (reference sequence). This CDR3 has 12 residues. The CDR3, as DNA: TGTGCCAGTACGGACAGGGAATACGAGCAGTACTTC. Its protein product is CASTDREYEQYF.

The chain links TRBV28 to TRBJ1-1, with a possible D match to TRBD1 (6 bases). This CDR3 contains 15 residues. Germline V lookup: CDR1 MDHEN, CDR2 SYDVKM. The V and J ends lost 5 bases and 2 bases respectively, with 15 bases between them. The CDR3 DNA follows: TGTGCCAGCAGTCTTGGGGGGGGCCTAAACACTGAAGCTTTCTTT. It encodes CASSLGGGLNTEAFF.

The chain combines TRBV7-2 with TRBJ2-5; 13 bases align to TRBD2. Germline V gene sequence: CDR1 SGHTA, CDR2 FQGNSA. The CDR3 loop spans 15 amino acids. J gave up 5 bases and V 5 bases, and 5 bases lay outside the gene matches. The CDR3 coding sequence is TGTGCCAGCAGCCGGACTAGCGGGAGCAGTGAGACCCAGTACTTC. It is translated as CASSRTSGSSETQYF.